These 6 T cell receptor beta chains share one sample of origin, sequenced in a study of shared T cell receptors in the human thymus. The repertoire was sequenced with immunoSEQ multiplex PCR; TCRdb's copy has only in-frame clones and lacks some. This table has under 850,000 clones, approximately 87% appearing once. These data were also reused for a study on human thymus T cells.

Sequencing input: thymocytes. The receptors stem from a boy younger than two with a congenital heart defect.

The chain is built from TRBV6-1 and TRBJ2-1; 13 nucleotides match TRBD2. CDR1 MNHNS and CDR2 SASEGT come from the germline V gene. With 1 base clipped from V and 9 bases from J, the junction kept 9 bases outside the gene matches. The CDR3 extends over 17 amino acids. CDR3 in amino acids: CASSEGVLAGGQAEQFF. The DNA for the CDR3 is TGTGCCAGCAGTGAAGGGGTACTAGCGGGAGGGCAGGCTGAGCAGTTCTTC.

This chain uses TRBV28 with TRBJ2-7; 10 bases map to TRBD2. The CDR3 spans 13 residues. Trimming cost V 3 bases and J 5 bases; bases outside gene matches: 1. The germline gives CDR1 MDHEN, CDR2 SYDVKM. The CDR3 DNA reads as TGTGCCAGCAGTTTCGGACTAGCGGACGAGCAGTACTTC. It codes for CASSFGLADEQYF. The complete variable domain, with remaining parts taken from reference TRBV28 and TRBJ2-7, reads DVKVTQSSRYLVKRTGEKVFLECVQDMDHENMFWYRQDPGLGLRLIYFSYDVKMKEKGDIPEGYSVSREKKERFSLILESASTNQTSMYLCASSFGLADEQYFGPGTRLTVT.

In this sample, this clone turned up once. The chain employs TRBV5-6 and TRBJ2-3, with 11 bases matching TRBD1. From germline, CDR1 is SGHDT and CDR2 YYEEEE. V gave up 6 bases and J gave up 6 bases; unmatched junction bases: 12. The CDR3 contains 16 residues. The DNA of the CDR3 is TGTGCCAGCATGGTGAGGGACAGGGGGTGGGGGGATACGCAGTATTTT. Its protein product is CASMVRDRGWGDTQYF.

The CDR3 reads CASSPGHEQYF. The CDR3 coding sequence is TGTGCCAGCTCACCAGGGCACGAGCAGTACTTC. The chain combines TRBV18 with TRBJ2-7; D uncertain. Between the trimmed V and J ends, which lost 2 bases and 5 bases, there was a span of 4 bases. The length of the CDR3 is 11 residues. Germline V gives CDR1 KGHSH, CDR2 LQKENI.

The chain is built from TRBV5-4 and TRBJ2-7; D call uncertain. Germline V gene sequence: CDR1 SGHNT, CDR2 YYREEE (reference sequence). The CDR3 totals 14 residues. The V end was cut by 5 bases, the J end by 3 bases, with 15 bases between. The CDR3 loop reads CASRPPEFRYEQYF. In DNA, the CDR3 is TGTGCCAGCAGGCCCCCGGAGTTTCGCTACGAGCAGTACTTC.

This clone was seen a few times. CDR3 protein: CASSLEDSYEQYF. The DNA for the CDR3 is TGTGCCAGCAGCTTAGAGGACAGCTACGAGCAGTACTTC. The chain has TRBV7-9 and TRBJ2-7, with D perhaps matching TRBD1 (6 bases). Trimming took off 1 base at V and 3 bases at J, with 7 bases between the two ends. The CDR3 consists of 13 residues. Germline values: CDR1 SEHNR, CDR2 FQNEAQ (reference sequence).